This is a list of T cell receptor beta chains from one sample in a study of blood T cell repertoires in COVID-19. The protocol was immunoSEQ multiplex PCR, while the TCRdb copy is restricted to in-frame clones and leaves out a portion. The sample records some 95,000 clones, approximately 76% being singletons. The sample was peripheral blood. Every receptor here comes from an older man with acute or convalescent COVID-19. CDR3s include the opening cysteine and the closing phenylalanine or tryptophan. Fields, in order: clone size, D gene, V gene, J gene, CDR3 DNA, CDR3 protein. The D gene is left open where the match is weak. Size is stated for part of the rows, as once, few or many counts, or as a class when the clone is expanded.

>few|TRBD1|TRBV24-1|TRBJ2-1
TGTGCCACCAGTGATTCCTCTATTAACAGGGGAAACGAGCAGTTCTTC
CATSDSSINRGNEQFF
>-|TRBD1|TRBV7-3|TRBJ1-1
TGTGCCAGCAGCCTAGACAGGGTGGAAGCTTTCTTT
CASSLDRVEAFF
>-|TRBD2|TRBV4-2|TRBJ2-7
TGTGCCAGCAGCCAAGGACTAGCGGGAGGGTCCTACGAGCAGTACTTC
CASSQGLAGGSYEQYF
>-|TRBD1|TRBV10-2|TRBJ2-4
TGCGCCACCAAGGACAGGGGGCAAGCCAAAAACATTCAGTACTTC
CATKDRGQAKNIQYF
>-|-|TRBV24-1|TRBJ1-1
TGTGCCACCAGTCGAGGGTCTGAAGCTTTCTTT
CATSRGSEAFF
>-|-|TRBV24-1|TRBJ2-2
TGTGCCACCAGTGATTTGCGAGCCGGTGCGAACACCGGGGAGCTGTTTTTT
CATSDLRAGANTGELFF
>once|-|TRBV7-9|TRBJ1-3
TGTGCCAGCAGCCCCGCGGGGGCAAGCTCTGGAAACACCATATATTTT
CASSPAGASSGNTIYF
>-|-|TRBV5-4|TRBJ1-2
TGTGCCAGCAGCTTGGAGGGACTCTCGAACTATGGCTACACCTTC
CASSLEGLSNYGYTF
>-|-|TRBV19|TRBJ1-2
TGTGCCAGTAGTATAAGGGCAGGGGATCACTATGGCTACACCTTC
CASSIRAGDHYGYTF
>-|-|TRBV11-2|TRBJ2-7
TGTGCCAGCAGCTCTGACATCGGAACCTACGAGCAGTACTTC
CASSSDIGTYEQYF
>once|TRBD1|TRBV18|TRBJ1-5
TGTGCCAGCTCATTCACGGGGACAGGGGGCCTTCGACAGCCCCAGCATTTT
CASSFTGTGGLRQPQHF
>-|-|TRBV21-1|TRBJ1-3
TGTGCCAGCAGCGAGGAGACAGAACCCTCTGGAAACACCATATATTTT
CASSEETEPSGNTIYF
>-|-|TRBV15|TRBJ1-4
TGTGCCACCAGCAGAGTCGTTGCAACTAATGAAAAACTGTTTTTT
CATSRVVATNEKLFF
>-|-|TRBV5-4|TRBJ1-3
TGTGCCAGCAGCCCCGGTGTGTCTGGAAACACCATATATTTT
CASSPGVSGNTIYF
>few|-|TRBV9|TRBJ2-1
TGTGCCAGCAGCGTAGTCGGGAGCAGATACAATGAGCAGTTCTTC
CASSVVGSRYNEQFF
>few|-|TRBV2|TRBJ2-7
TGTGCCAGCAGTGAAGGGCCCAGCTACGAGCAGTACTTC
CASSEGPSYEQYF
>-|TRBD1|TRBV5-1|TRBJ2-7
TGCGCCAGCAAGTGGACAGGGGGCAGCGAGCAGTACTTC
CASKWTGGSEQYF
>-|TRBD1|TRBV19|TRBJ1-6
TGTGCCAGTAGTGCGCCCGGACAGGGGTGGAATTCACCCCTCCACTTT
CASSAPGQGWNSPLHF
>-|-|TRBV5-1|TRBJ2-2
TGCGCCAGCAGCTTGGGGTTTCAACTGAACACCGGGGAGCTGTTTTTT
CASSLGFQLNTGELFF
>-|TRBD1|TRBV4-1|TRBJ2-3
TGCGCCAGCAGCCCAGGTTCAACAGGGGGCGGAACAGATACGCAGTATTTT
CASSPGSTGGGTDTQYF
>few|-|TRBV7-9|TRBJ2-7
TGTGCCAGCACCTTCCCGACAGAGAGCACCTCCTACGAGCAGTACTTC
CASTFPTESTSYEQYF
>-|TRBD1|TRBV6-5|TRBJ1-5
TGTGCCAGCCGCAACAGGGGAAATAGCAATCAGCCCCAGCATTTT
CASRNRGNSNQPQHF
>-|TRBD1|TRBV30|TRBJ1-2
TGTGCCTGGAGTGTAGAGGGGGCGGGCGATGGCTACACCTTC
CAWSVEGAGDGYTF
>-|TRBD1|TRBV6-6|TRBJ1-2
TGTGCCAGCAGTTATAATCCCACAGGGGGTCCTAATGGCTACACCTTC
CASSYNPTGGPNGYTF